This T cell receptor beta chain was profiled in a study of blood T cell repertoires in COVID-19. There are 13 residues in the CDR3. The V gene lost 7 bases and the J gene lost 3 bases, with 12 bases spanning the gap. Germline CDR1 and CDR2: LNHDA and SQIVND (reference sequence). Profiled with immunoSEQ multiplex PCR; TCRdb holds only in-frame clones, not every one. The sample records 53,000 or so clones, roughly 84% being singletons. The V and J genes are TRBV19 and TRBJ1-1; D gene ambiguous. The sample comprised peripheral blood. This TCR was sampled from a man in his 70s with active COVID-19. CDR3 protein: CASKKRVDTEAFF. CDR3 bases: TGTGCCAGTAAAAAGAGGGTAGACACTGAAGCTTTCTTT.